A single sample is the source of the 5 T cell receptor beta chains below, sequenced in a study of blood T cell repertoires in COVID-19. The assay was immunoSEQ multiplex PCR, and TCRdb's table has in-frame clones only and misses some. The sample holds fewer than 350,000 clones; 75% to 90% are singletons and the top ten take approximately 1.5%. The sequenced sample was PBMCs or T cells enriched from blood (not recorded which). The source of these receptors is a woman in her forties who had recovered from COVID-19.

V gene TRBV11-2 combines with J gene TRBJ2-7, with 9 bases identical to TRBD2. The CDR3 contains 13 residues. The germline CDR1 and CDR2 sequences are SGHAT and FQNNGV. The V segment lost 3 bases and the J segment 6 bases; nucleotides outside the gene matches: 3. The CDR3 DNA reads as TGTGCCAGCAGCTTCGGGACTAGCTCCGAGCAGTACTTC. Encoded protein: CASSFGTSSEQYF.

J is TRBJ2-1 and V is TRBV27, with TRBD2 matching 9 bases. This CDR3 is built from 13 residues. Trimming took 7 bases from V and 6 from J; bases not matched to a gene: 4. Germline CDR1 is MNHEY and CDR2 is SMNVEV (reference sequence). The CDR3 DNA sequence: TGTGCCAGCAAGACTAGCGGCCTCAATGAGCAGTTCTTC. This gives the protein CASKTSGLNEQFF.

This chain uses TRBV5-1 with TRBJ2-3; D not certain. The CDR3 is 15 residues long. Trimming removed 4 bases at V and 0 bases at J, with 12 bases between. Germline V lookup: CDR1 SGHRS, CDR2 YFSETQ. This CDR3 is CASSPEPASTDTQYF. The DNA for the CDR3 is TGCGCCAGCAGCCCGGAGCCGGCTAGCACAGATACGCAGTATTTT. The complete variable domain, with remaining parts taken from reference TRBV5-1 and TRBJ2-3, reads KAGVTQTPRYLIKTRGQQVTLSCSPISGHRSVSWYQQTPGQGLQFLFEYFSETQRNKGNFPGRFSGRQFSNSRSEMNVSTLELGDSALYLCASSPEPASTDTQYFGPGTRLTVL.

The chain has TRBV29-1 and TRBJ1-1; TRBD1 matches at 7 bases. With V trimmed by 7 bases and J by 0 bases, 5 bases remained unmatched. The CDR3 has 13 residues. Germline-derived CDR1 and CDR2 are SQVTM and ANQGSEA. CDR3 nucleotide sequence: TGCAGCGCGGGACAGTTCATGAACACTGAAGCTTTCTTT. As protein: CSAGQFMNTEAFF.

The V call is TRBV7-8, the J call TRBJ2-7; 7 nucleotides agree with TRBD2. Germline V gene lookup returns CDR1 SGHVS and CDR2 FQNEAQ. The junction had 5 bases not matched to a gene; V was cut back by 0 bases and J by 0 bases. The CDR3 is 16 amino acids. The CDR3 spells CASSLAYGGSSYEQYF. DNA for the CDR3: TGTGCCAGCAGCTTAGCCTACGGGGGGAGCTCCTACGAGCAGTACTTC.